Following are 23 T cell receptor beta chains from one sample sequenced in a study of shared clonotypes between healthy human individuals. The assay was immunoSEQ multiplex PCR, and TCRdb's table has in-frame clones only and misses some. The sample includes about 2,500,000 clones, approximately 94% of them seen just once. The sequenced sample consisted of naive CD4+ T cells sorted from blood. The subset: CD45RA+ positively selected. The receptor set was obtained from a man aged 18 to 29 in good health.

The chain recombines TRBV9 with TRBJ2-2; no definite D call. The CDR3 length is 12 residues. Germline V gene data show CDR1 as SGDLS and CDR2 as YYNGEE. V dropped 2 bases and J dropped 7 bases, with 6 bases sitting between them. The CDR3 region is CASSVGNGELFF. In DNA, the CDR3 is TGTGCCAGCAGCGTTGGTAACGGGGAGCTGTTTTTT.

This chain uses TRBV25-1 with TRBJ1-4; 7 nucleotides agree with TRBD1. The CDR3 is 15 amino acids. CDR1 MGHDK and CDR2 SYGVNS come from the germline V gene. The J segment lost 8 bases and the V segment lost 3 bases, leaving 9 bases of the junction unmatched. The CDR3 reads CASSDRGTPQEKLFF. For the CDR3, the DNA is TGTGCCAGCAGTGACAGGGGGACGCCCCAGGAAAAACTGTTTTTT.

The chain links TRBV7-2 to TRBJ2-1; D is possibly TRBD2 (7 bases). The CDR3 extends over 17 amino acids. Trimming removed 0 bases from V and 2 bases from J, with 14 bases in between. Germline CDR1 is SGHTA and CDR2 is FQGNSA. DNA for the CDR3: TGTGCCAGCAGCTTAGCGGGGGCGGGAGCCCCCTACAATGAGCAGTTCTTC. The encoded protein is CASSLAGAGAPYNEQFF.

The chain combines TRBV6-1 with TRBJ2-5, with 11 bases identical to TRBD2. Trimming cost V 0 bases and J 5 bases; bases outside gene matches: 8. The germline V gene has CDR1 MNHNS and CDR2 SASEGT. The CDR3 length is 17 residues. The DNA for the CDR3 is TGTGCCAGCAGTGAAGCGCGCGGGACTAGCGGTGGGGAGACCCAGTACTTC. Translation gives CASSEARGTSGGETQYF.

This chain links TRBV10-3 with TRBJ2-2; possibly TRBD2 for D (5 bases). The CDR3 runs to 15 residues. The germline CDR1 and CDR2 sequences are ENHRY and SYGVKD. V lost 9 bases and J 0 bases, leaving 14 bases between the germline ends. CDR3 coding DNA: TGTGCCATTGGGAGAGGACGGACGAACACCGGGGAGCTGTTTTTT. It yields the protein CAIGRGRTNTGELFF.

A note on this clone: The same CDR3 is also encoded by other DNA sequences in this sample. CDR3 bases: TGTGCCAGCAGTCCTACAGGGTTCACTGAAGCTTTCTTT. Translated, it gives CASSPTGFTEAFF. The genes are TRBV28 and TRBJ1-1, with TRBD1 as a possible D gene (6 bases). This CDR3 spans 13 amino acids. Germline V CDR1 and CDR2: MDHEN, SYDVKM. V lost 5 bases to trimming and J lost 4 bases, with 11 bases between them.

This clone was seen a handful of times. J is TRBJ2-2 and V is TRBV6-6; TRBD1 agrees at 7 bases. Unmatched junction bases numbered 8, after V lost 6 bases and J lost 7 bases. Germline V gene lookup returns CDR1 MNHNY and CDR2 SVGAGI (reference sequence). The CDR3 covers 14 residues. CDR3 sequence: CASSRDRVNGELFF. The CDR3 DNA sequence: TGTGCCAGCAGCAGAGACAGGGTGAACGGGGAGCTGTTTTTT.

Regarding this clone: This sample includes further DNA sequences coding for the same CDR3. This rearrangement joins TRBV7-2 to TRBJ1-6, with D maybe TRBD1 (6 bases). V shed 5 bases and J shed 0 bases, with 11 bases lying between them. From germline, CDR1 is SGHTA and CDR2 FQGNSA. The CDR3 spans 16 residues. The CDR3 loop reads CASSLQGSSYNSPLHF. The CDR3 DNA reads TGTGCCAGCAGCCTACAGGGTAGCTCCTATAATTCACCCCTCCACTTT.

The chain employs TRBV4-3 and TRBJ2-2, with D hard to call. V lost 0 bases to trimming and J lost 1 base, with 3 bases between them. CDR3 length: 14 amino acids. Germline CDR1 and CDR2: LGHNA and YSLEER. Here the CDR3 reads CASSQEENTGELFF. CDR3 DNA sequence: TGCGCCAGCAGCCAAGAAGAGAACACCGGGGAGCTGTTTTTT.

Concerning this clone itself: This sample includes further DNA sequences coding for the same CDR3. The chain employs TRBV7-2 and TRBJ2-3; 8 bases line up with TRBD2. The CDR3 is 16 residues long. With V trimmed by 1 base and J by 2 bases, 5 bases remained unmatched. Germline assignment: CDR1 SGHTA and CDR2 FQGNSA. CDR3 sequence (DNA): TGTGCCAGCAGCTTAGGGGGTAGCGGGGCCACAGATACGCAGTATTTT. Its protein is CASSLGGSGATDTQYF.

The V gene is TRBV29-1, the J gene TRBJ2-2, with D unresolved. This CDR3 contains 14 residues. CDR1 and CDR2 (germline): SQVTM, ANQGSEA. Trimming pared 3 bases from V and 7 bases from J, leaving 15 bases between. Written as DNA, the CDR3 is TGCAGCGTTGAGGTTGTACAGCTCGGCGGGGAGCTGTTTTTT. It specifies CSVEVVQLGGELFF.

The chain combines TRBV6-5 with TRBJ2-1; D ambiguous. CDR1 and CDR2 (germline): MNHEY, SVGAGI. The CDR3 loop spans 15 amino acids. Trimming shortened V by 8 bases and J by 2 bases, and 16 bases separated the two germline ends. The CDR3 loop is CASQLFPTTYNEQFF. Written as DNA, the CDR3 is TGTGCCAGCCAGCTATTCCCTACAACCTACAATGAGCAGTTCTTC.

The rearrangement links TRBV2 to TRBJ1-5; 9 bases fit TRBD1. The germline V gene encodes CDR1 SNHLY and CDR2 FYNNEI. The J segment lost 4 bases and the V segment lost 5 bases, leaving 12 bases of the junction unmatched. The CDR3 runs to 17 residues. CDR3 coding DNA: TGTGCCAGCAGTCTACAGGGGGCTGCGACTGGAAATCAGCCCCAGCATTTT. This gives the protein CASSLQGAATGNQPQHF. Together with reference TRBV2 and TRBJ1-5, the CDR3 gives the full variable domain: EPEVTQTPSHQVTQMGQEVILRCVPISNHLYFYWYRQILGQKVEFLVSFYNNEISEKSEIFDDQFSVERPDGSNFTLKIRSTKLEDSAMYFCASSLQGAATGNQPQHFGDGTRLSIL.

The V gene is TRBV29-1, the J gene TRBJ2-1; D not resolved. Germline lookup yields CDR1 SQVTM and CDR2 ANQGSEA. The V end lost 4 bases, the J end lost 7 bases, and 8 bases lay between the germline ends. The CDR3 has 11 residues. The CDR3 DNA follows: TGCAGCGTTGCAATTTTGAATGAGCAGTTCTTC. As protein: CSVAILNEQFF.

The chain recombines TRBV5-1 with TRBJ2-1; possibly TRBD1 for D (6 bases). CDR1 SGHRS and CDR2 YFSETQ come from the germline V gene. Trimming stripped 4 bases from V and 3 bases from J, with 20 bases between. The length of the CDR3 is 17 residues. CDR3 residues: CASSRTKTGRNYNEQFF. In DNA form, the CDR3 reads TGCGCCAGCAGCCGTACAAAAACAGGGCGGAACTACAATGAGCAGTTCTTC. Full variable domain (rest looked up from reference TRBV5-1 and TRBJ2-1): KAGVTQTPRYLIKTRGQQVTLSCSPISGHRSVSWYQQTPGQGLQFLFEYFSETQRNKGNFPGRFSGRQFSNSRSEMNVSTLELGDSALYLCASSRTKTGRNYNEQFFGPGTRLTVL.

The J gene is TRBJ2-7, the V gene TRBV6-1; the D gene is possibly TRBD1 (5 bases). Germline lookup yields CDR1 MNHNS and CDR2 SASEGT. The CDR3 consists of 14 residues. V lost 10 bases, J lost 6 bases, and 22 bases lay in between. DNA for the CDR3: TGTGCCACTTCGCCACGACAGACCCGGTTCGAGCAGTACTTC. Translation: CATSPRQTRFEQYF.

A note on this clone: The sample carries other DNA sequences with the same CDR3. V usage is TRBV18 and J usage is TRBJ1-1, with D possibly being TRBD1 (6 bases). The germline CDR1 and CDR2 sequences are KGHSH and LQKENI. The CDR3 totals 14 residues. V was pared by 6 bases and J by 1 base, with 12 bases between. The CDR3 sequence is CASSPDRTNTEAFF. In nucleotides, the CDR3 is TGTGCCAGCTCCCCCGACAGGACGAACACTGAAGCTTTCTTT.

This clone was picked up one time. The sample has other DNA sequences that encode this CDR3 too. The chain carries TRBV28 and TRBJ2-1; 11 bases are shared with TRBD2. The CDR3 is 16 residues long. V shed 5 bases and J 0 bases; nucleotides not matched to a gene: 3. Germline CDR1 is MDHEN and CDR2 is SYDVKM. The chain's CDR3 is CASSSLAGGSYNEQFF. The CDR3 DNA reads TGTGCCAGCAGTAGCCTAGCGGGGGGCTCCTACAATGAGCAGTTCTTC.

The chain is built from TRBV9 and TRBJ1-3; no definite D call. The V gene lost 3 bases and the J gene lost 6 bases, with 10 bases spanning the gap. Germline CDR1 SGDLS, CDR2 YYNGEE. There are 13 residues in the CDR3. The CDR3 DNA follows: TGTGCCAGCAGCGCTGAAGGTAAAAACACCATATATTTT. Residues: CASSAEGKNTIYF.

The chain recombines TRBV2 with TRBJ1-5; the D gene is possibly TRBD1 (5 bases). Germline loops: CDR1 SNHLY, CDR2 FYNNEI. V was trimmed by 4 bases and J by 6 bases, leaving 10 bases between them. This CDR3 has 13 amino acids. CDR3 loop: CASSAGGVQPQHF. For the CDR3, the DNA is TGTGCCAGCAGTGCTGGGGGGGTTCAGCCCCAGCATTTT.

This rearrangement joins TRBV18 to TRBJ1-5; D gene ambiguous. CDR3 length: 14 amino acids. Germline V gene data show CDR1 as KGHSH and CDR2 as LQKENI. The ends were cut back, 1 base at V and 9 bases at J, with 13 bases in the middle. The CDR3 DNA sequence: TGTGCCAGCTCACCACTTGAGGGAACGTCGCCCCAGCATTTT. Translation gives CASSPLEGTSPQHF.

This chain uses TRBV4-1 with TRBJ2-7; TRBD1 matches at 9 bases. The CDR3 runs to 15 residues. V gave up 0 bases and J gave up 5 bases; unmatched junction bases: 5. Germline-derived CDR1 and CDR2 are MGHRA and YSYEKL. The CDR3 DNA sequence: TGCGCCAGCAGCCAAGATGACAGGGGGTACAACGAGCAGTACTTC. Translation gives CASSQDDRGYNEQYF.

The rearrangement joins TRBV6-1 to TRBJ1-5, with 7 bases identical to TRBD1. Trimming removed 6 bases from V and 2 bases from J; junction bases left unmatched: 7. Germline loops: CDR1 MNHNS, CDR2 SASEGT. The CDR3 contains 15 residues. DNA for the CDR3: TGTGCCAGCAGCCGTACAGGGGCGGGCAATCAGCCCCAGCATTTT. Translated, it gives CASSRTGAGNQPQHF.